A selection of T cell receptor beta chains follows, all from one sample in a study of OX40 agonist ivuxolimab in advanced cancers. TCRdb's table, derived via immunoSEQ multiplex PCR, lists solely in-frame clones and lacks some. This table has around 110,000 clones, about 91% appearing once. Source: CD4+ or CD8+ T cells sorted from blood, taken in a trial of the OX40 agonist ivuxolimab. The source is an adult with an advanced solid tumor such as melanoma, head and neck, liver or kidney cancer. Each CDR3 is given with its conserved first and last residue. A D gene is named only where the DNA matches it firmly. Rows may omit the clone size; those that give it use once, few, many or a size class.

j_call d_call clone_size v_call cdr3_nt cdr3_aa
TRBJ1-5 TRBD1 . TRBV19 TGTGTCAGTAGCGGACAGGGCAATCAGCCCCAGCATTTT CVSSGQGNQPQHF
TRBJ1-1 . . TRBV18 TGTGCCAGCTCACCACAGCCTCTTCGATCCGGCGGCACTGAAGCTTTCTTT CASSPQPLRSGGTEAFF
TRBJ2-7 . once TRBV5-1 TGCGCCAGCAGCTTGGCTGGCGGGTCGTTTGCCTACGAGCAGTACTTC CASSLAGGSFAYEQYF
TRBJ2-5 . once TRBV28 TGTGCCAGCAGTTTTTGGACTAACCAAGAGACCCAGTACTTC CASSFWTNQETQYF
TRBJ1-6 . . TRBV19 TGTGCCAGTAGTATAGGGGCAGGCGTGAATTCACCCCTCCACTTT CASSIGAGVNSPLHF
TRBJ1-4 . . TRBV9 TGTGCCAGCAGTACGGGCAGGTTTAATGAAAAACTGTTTTTT CASSTGRFNEKLFF
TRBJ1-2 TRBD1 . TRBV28 TGTGCCAGCAGGGGGACAGGGATCTATGGCTACACCTTC CASRGTGIYGYTF
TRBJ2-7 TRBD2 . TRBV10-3 TGTGCCATCAGTGAGGGGGGACTAGCGGGAAGGCAATACGAGCAGTACTTC CAISEGGLAGRQYEQYF
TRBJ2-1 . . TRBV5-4 TGTGCCAGCAGCTTGGTTCGTAGCGGCTCCTACAATGAGCAGTTCTTC CASSLVRSGSYNEQFF
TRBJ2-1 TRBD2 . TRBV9 TGTGCCAGCAGCGCGGGACTAGGCCTCTACAATGAGCAGTTCTTC CASSAGLGLYNEQFF
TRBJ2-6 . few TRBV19 TGTGCCAGTAGTATAGCCACTACTTCTGGGGCCAACGTCCTGACTTTC CASSIATTSGANVLTF
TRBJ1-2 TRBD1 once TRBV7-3 TGTGCCAGCAGTCCACAGGGGAACTATGGCTACACCTTC CASSPQGNYGYTF
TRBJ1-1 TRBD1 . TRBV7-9 TGTGCCAGCAGCGAACAGGGGGCTGGCACTGAAGCTTTCTTT CASSEQGAGTEAFF
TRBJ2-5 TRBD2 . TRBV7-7 TGTGCTAGCAGCTTCAGCGGGAGAGGCTTCGGGGAGACCCAGTACTTC CASSFSGRGFGETQYF
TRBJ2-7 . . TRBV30 TGTGCCTGGACTAACTCGGCCGGGAAGTACGAGCAGTACTTC CAWTNSAGKYEQYF
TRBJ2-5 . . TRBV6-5 TGTGCCAGCAGCCCGCTGAAAGGGGGGACCCAGTACTTC CASSPLKGGTQYF
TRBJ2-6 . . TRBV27 TGTGCCAGCAGTTTATGGGGGGCTGGGGCCAACGTCCTGACTTTC CASSLWGAGANVLTF
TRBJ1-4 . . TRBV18 TGTGCCAGCTCGCGGGCAGAAGGGACTCAGGAAAAACTGTTTTTT CASSRAEGTQEKLFF
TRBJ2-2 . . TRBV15 TGTGCCACCAGCAGAGGAGGCTCCGGGGGACCCTACACCGGGGAGCTGTTTTTT CATSRGGSGGPYTGELFF
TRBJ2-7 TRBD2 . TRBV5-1 TGCGCCAGCAGCTCTAGCGGGAGTACCAACGAGCAGTACTTC CASSSSGSTNEQYF
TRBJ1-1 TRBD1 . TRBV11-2 TGTGCCAGCAGCTTAACCGCAGGACAGGGAAACACTGAAGCTTTCTTT CASSLTAGQGNTEAFF
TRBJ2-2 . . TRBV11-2 TGTGCCAGCAGCCCGCCGCTCGTCACCGGGGAGCTGTTTTTT CASSPPLVTGELFF
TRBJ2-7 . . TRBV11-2 TGTGCCAGCAGCTTAGACTATCCTTCCTACGAGCAGTACTTC CASSLDYPSYEQYF
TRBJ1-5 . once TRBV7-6 TGTGCCAGCAGCTCACAGGGAGATAGCAATCAGCCCCAGCATTTT CASSSQGDSNQPQHF
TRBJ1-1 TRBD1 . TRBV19 TGTGCCAGTAGTACCCACAGGGGTGGGTACTACACTGAAGCTTTCTTT CASSTHRGGYYTEAFF
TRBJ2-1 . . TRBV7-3 TGTGCCAGCAGCTTATTCGGGGGTAGACTTTACAATGAGCAGTTCTTC CASSLFGGRLYNEQFF
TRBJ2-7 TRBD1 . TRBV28 TGTGCCAGCAGCCGACAGGGGGGCCACCCCTACGAGCAGTACTTC CASSRQGGHPYEQYF
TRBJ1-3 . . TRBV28 TGTGCCACCTTAAAATCTGGAAACACCATATATTTT CATLKSGNTIYF
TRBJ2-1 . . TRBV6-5 TGTGCCAGCAGTTACGACATCTTCTCCTACAATGAGCAGTTCTTC CASSYDIFSYNEQFF
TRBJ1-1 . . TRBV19 TGTGCCAGTAGTATTCAGGGGCCTATGAACACTGAAGCTTTCTTT CASSIQGPMNTEAFF
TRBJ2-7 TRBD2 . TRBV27 TGTGCCAGCAGTCTAGCGGGAGGGCCCAGGGAGCAGTACTTC CASSLAGGPREQYF
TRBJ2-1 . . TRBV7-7 TGTGCTAGCAGCTTAATCCCAGGGAATGAGCAGTTCTTC CASSLIPGNEQFF
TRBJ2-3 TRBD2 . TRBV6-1 TGTGCCAGCACCTCAGCGACTAGCGGCACAGATACGCAGTATTTT CASTSATSGTDTQYF